A single sample is the source of the 11 T cell receptor beta chains below, sequenced in a study of regulatory T cells in long-lasting Graves disease. To make TCR beta libraries, researchers used iRepertoire HTBI primers and Arm-PCR of CDR3 regions. TCRdb re-derived calls from the multiplex PCR reads in MiXCR, one entry per CDR3 protein. Of 400,000 to 550,000 distinct CDR3 sequences listed, roughly 15% are singletons. Described time point: newly diagnosed GD, antithyroid drugs for less than 3 months. Extracted RNA from PBMCs served as the source of the TCR library. These records were also assigned to another study, of T cells in Graves' hyperthyroidism and ophthalmopathy.

The sample was peripheral blood mononuclear cells (PBMCs), taken at new diagnosis, from a patient treated with antithyroid drugs. The receptors were gathered from a woman under 30 with Graves disease.

This clonotype was detected a few times. V and J are TRBV7-9 and TRBJ2-2, with 7 bases aligning to TRBD2. The germline gives CDR1 SEHNR, CDR2 FQNEAQ (reference sequence). The CDR3 runs to 16 residues. Losses at the gene ends were 5 bases for V and 2 bases for J; bases not matched to a gene: 8. DNA of the CDR3: TGTGCCAGCAGCGTCGAGGGACTACATAACACCGGGGAGCTGTTTTTT. Protein product: CASSVEGLHNTGELFF.

This clonotype was counted a few times. The J gene is TRBJ1-1, the V gene TRBV7-9; D call uncertain. Germline V CDR1 and CDR2: SEHNR, FQNEAQ (reference sequence). Deletions cut 5 bases from V and 2 bases from J, with 15 bases between. This CDR3 has 15 residues. Written as DNA, the CDR3 is TGTGCCAGCAGCCCATCTGACGTAACAAACACTGAAGCTTTCTTT. Protein: CASSPSDVTNTEAFF.

Many counts were recorded for this clonotype. The rearrangement joins TRBV20-1 to TRBJ2-5; D may be TRBD2 (7 bases). The germline V and J ends were trimmed by 6 bases and 5 bases, with 19 bases remaining between them. Germline-derived CDR1 and CDR2 are DFQATT and SNEGSKA (reference sequence). This CDR3 has 14 residues. For the CDR3, the DNA is TGCAGTGCCTATGGGGGCGGGAGATCGGAGACCCAGTACTTC. Translated, it gives CSAYGGGRSETQYF.

The gene calls are TRBV6-5 and TRBJ2-2; no firm D call. The CDR3 runs 16 residues. V lost 2 bases and J 6 bases, leaving 16 bases between the germline ends. Germline lookup yields CDR1 MNHEY and CDR2 SVGAGI. Here the CDR3 reads CASSYKEWYSAGELFF. The CDR3 region has the DNA TGTGCCAGCAGTTACAAGGAGTGGTATTCCGCCGGGGAGCTGTTTTTT.

This clonotype is medium-sized in the sample. This chain uses TRBV24-1 with TRBJ2-2; D may be TRBD2 (7 bases). The CDR3 has 17 residues. Per germline, CDR1 KGHDR and CDR2 SFDVKD. The V end was cut by 2 bases, the J end by 5 bases, with 17 bases between. The CDR3 sequence: CATSDSAAGDYTGELFF. DNA of the CDR3: TGTGCCACCAGTGATTCAGCGGCAGGGGACTATACCGGGGAGCTGTTTTTT.

The chain combines TRBV27 with TRBJ1-6; possibly TRBD1 for D (6 bases). Trimming took off 3 bases at V and 11 bases at J, with 11 bases between the two ends. This CDR3 is built from 13 residues. Germline V CDR1 and CDR2: MNHEY, SMNVEV (reference sequence). As DNA, the CDR3 is TGTGCCAGCAGTTTTTCCAGGGGAGCACCCCTCCACTTT. Translating gives CASSFSRGAPLHF.

The rearrangement links TRBV19 to TRBJ1-5; D is ambiguous. CDR3 length: 16 residues. Germline V gene sequence: CDR1 LNHDA, CDR2 SQIVND (reference sequence). V lost 0 bases, J lost 0 bases, and 9 bases lay in between. The DNA of the CDR3 is TGTGCCAGTAGTATAGAAGCAGCAAATAGCAATCAGCCCCAGCATTTT. It translates to CASSIEAANSNQPQHF.

At least ten counts were recorded for this clonotype. V gene TRBV28 combines with J gene TRBJ1-2, with a possible D match to TRBD1 (5 bases). Germline-derived CDR1 and CDR2 are MDHEN and SYDVKM. The CDR3 spans 13 residues. V was cut by 7 bases and J by 7 bases, with 16 bases left in between. The CDR3 loop is CASTQDRRRGYTF. CDR3 DNA sequence: TGTGCCAGCACACAGGACCGGCGCCGTGGCTACACCTTC.

The V and J genes are TRBV29-1 and TRBJ2-3; 8 bases match TRBD1. Germline lookup yields CDR1 SQVTM and CDR2 ANQGSEA. After removal of 5 bases from V and 2 bases from J, the junction contained 6 bases not matched to a gene. CDR3 length equals 14 residues. CDR3 amino acids: CSVQRTGYTDTQYF. In DNA, the CDR3 is TGCAGCGTTCAGCGGACAGGGTACACAGATACGCAGTATTTT.

The chain combines TRBV9 with TRBJ1-2; 8 bases fit TRBD1. V dropped 7 bases and J dropped 7; count of bases not matched to a gene: 15. The CDR3 consists of 15 residues. CDR1 is SGDLS, CDR2 YYNGEE, per germline. CDR3 nucleotide sequence: TGTGCCAGCGGGGAGAGAGGACAGGGAATTATTGGCTACACCTTC. This encodes CASGERGQGIIGYTF.

The chain recombines TRBV6-2 or TRBV6-3 with TRBJ2-2; 7 nucleotides match TRBD1. The CDR3 runs 16 residues. Germline-derived CDR1 and CDR2 are MNHEY and SVGEGT. V was clipped by 8 bases and J by 5 bases; unmatched bases: 14. CDR3 sequence: CASGSDRAGWTGELFF. The CDR3 nucleotides read TGTGCCAGCGGCTCAGACAGGGCGGGTTGGACCGGGGAGCTGTTTTTT.